This T cell receptor (beta chain) was found in a study of shared clonotypes between healthy human individuals. Study conclusions and caveats: An effect of sequencing depth on clonotype sharing among donors was expected. Roughly 5% was the fraction of naive CD4 clonotypes found shared across several donors.

V was clipped by 7 bases and J by 5 bases; unmatched bases: 18. Germline CDR1 SGHTA, CDR2 FQGNSA. This CDR3 has 18 amino acids. About this clone itself: The target antigen is unknown.

Some clones are missing from TCRdb's copy, which holds only in-frame ones; the method was immunoSEQ multiplex PCR. Of 2,500,000 or so clones in the sample, roughly 92% were seen once. The clonotype comes from a man aged 18 to 30 in good health. The rearrangement links TRBV7-2 to TRBJ2-7; TRBD2 agrees at 12 bases. The sample comprised naive CD4+ T cells sorted from blood. As to subset: CD45RA+ positively selected. The CDR3 region is CASNESTSGSLPPHEQYF. The CDR3 nucleotides read TGTGCCAGCAACGAATCGACTAGCGGGAGTCTGCCCCCCCACGAGCAGTACTTC.